Following are 29 T cell receptor beta chains from one sample sequenced in a study of blood T cell repertoires in COVID-19. The table came from immunoSEQ multiplex PCR; TCRdb's copy has only in-frame clones and leaves some out. Altogether 200,000 to 250,000 clones are present, about 80% being singletons, with the ten largest covering around 1.8%. Sequenced material: PBMCs or T cells enriched from blood (not recorded which). The receptors were gathered from a man aged 60-69 years who had recovered from COVID-19.

V and J are TRBV6-6 and TRBJ1-4; 7 bases map to TRBD1. The CDR3 is made up of 14 amino acids. J gave up 7 bases and V 6 bases, and 8 bases lay outside the gene matches. Germline-derived CDR1 and CDR2 are MNHNY and SVGAGI (reference sequence). The CDR3 sequence is CASSRQGEGEKLFF. The CDR3 nucleotides are TGTGCCAGCAGCCGACAGGGTGAAGGTGAAAAACTGTTTTTT.

This chain uses TRBV27 with TRBJ2-5; D is uncertain. V lost 3 bases, J lost 4 bases, and 9 bases lay in between. The CDR3 loop spans 13 amino acids. Per the germline V gene, CDR1 is MNHEY and CDR2 is SMNVEV (reference sequence). The CDR3 protein is CASSFLAGETQYF. The CDR3 DNA is TGTGCCAGCAGTTTTCTGGCAGGAGAGACCCAGTACTTC.

The rearrangement joins TRBV6-5 to TRBJ1-5; D gene unclear. The CDR3 sequence is 16 residues long. The V and J ends lost 4 bases and 6 bases respectively, with 19 bases between them. Germline V gene sequence: CDR1 MNHEY, CDR2 SVGAGI. The CDR3 reads CASSSSTSSRGQPQHF. The CDR3 region has the DNA TGTGCCAGCAGTTCGTCTACATCATCACGCGGTCAGCCCCAGCATTTT.

The chain carries TRBV4-1 and TRBJ1-5, with D unclear. CDR1 and CDR2 from the germline V gene are MGHRA and YSYEKL. CDR3 length: 16 amino acids. The V end was cut by 0 bases, the J end by 2 bases, with 11 bases between. CDR3: CASSQDVGEGNQPQHF. The CDR3 region has the DNA TGCGCCAGCAGCCAAGATGTGGGAGAGGGCAATCAGCCCCAGCATTTT.

The chain carries TRBV6-5 and TRBJ2-7, with D perhaps TRBD2 (5 bases). Trimming shortened V by 4 bases and J by 7 bases, and 8 bases separated the two germline ends. CDR3 length: 11 residues. Germline CDR1 and CDR2: MNHEY and SVGAGI. This chain's CDR3 is CASSFPGEQYF. The CDR3 DNA follows: TGTGCCAGCAGTTTTCCGGGGGAGCAGTACTTC.

The chain joins TRBV18 to TRBJ1-6; D is undetermined. V dropped 5 bases and J dropped 0 bases, with 11 bases sitting between them. CDR3 size: 16 residues. Looked up from germline, CDR1 is KGHSH and CDR2 is LQKENI. The CDR3 sequence is CASSASQLSYNSPLHF. In DNA, the CDR3 is TGTGCCAGCTCAGCCTCACAGCTCTCCTATAATTCACCCCTCCACTTT.

The genes are TRBV3-1 (or the pseudogene TRBV3-2) and TRBJ1-1; D is undetermined. This CDR3 region has 16 residues. Germline V gives CDR1 LGHDT, CDR2 YNNKEL (reference sequence). With 0 bases removed from V and 5 bases from J, the gap between germline ends came to 16 bases. The CDR3 loop reads CASSQDSVSRGTEAFF. DNA for the CDR3: TGTGCCAGCAGCCAAGATTCAGTGAGTCGGGGAACTGAAGCTTTCTTT.

In this sample, this clone turned up many times. The J gene is TRBJ2-3, the V gene TRBV6-2 or TRBV6-3, with TRBD2 matching 14 bases. CDR1 MNHEY and CDR2 SVGEGT come from the germline V gene. The CDR3 has 15 residues. Trimming took 5 bases from V and 4 from J; bases not matched to a gene: 2. CDR3 coding DNA: TGTGCCAGCAGTCAGACTAGCGGGGGGGCAGATACGCAGTATTTT. Protein: CASSQTSGGADTQYF.

The rearrangement uses TRBV5-8 and TRBJ1-5; 8 bases line up with TRBD1. CDR1 SGHTS and CDR2 YDEGEE come from the germline V gene. The CDR3 spans 14 residues. The ends lost 2 bases at V and 5 bases at J; junction bases unmatched: 3. Written as DNA, the CDR3 is TGTGCCAGCAGCTTCGGACAGGGCTATCAGCCCCAGCATTTT. Protein sequence: CASSFGQGYQPQHF.

With regard to this clone: No DNA is shown, since the ends of the CDR3 on it are uncertain; the CDR3 is the one TCRdb lists. CDR3 protein: CASSEPVAAGIDYGYAF. The J gene is TRBJ1-2, the V gene TRBV19. Germline CDR1 and CDR2: LNHDA and SQIVND (reference sequence). The CDR3 is 17 residues long, counting both termini.

The genes are TRBV19 and TRBJ1-6; no definite D call. V was clipped by 0 bases and J by 6 bases, with 6 bases between them. Looked up from germline, CDR1 is LNHDA and CDR2 is SQIVND (reference sequence). The CDR3 has 14 amino acids. DNA of the CDR3: TGTGCCAGTAGTATAGACGACTTTAATTCACCCCTCCACTTT. Translating it yields CASSIDDFNSPLHF.

The CDR3 nucleotides read TGTGCCACCAGCCCCCGCCGGGGGGACAGGGACTATGGCTACACCTTC. It encodes CATSPRRGDRDYGYTF. V is TRBV15 and J is TRBJ1-2, with TRBD1 identical over 9 bases. CDR1 and CDR2 (germline): LNHNV, YYDKDF (reference sequence). After removal of 5 bases from V and 3 bases from J, the junction contained 10 bases not matched to a gene. The CDR3 has 16 amino acids.

The J gene is TRBJ2-7, the V gene TRBV5-1; TRBD1 agrees at 8 bases. The CDR3 extends over 14 amino acids. Germline V CDR1 and CDR2: SGHRS, YFSETQ. The ends lost 4 bases at V and 3 bases at J; junction bases unmatched: 6. The CDR3 nucleotides read TGCGCCAGCAGCATACGACAGGGGCTCTACGAGCAGTACTTC. Translated, it gives CASSIRQGLYEQYF.

The CDR3 is CASSPYTTSGGAGGEQFF. The CDR3 DNA sequence: TGTGCCAGCAGCCCGTACACAACTAGCGGGGGGGCCGGCGGTGAGCAGTTCTTC. This chain connects TRBV7-2 to TRBJ2-1; TRBD2 matches 13 bases. The trim removed 5 bases at V and 9 bases at J, leaving 16 bases unmatched. The CDR3 is 18 residues long. CDR1 and CDR2 from the germline V gene are SGHTA and FQGNSA.

This clone came up a few times. The same CDR3 also results from other DNA sequences found in this sample. This chain connects TRBV25-1 to TRBJ1-2; D is possibly TRBD1 (6 bases). The CDR3 is 14 amino acids. Trimming removed 2 bases at V and 2 bases at J, with 9 bases between. Germline CDR1 and CDR2: MGHDK and SYGVNS. CDR3 region: CASSEGRGNYGYTF. For the CDR3, the DNA is TGTGCCAGCAGTGAAGGAAGGGGGAACTATGGCTACACCTTC.

This CDR3 reads CAISGTGNPDTQYF. The CDR3 nucleotides read TGTGCCATCAGTGGGACAGGGAACCCGGATACGCAGTATTTT. The chain is built from TRBV10-3 and TRBJ2-3, with 8 bases aligning to TRBD1. V dropped 4 bases and J dropped 6; count of bases not matched to a gene: 6. CDR1 ENHRY and CDR2 SYGVKD come from the germline V gene. This CDR3 has 14 residues.

CDR3 region: CASSLRPGQWTIEQYF. The CDR3, as DNA: TGTGCCAGCAGCCTAAGGCCGGGACAGTGGACAATAGAGCAGTACTTC. The chain employs TRBV4-2 and TRBJ2-7; 7 positions match TRBD1. V shed 4 bases, J shed 7 bases, and the junction held 16 bases outside the gene matches. The CDR3 spans 16 residues. Per germline, CDR1 LGHNA and CDR2 YNFKEQ.

V and J are TRBV4-3 and TRBJ1-2; maybe TRBD1 (6 bases). The CDR3 extends over 16 amino acids. The V end lost 0 bases, the J end lost 6 bases, and 17 bases lay between the germline ends. In germline, CDR1 is LGHNA, CDR2 YSLEER. For the CDR3, the DNA is TGCGCCAGCAGCCAAGATGGGATGGGGGCAGCCCATGGCTACACCTTC. The encoded protein is CASSQDGMGAAHGYTF.

The chain joins TRBV6-6 to TRBJ1-2, with a weak D call TRBD1 (5 bases). Germline CDR1 and CDR2: MNHNY and SVGAGI (reference sequence). The germline V and J ends were trimmed by 6 bases and 4 bases, with 18 bases remaining between them. This CDR3 region has 15 residues. The CDR3 nucleotides read TGTGCCAGCAGCCGCGGGGACCTGGGGTTCTATGGCTACACCTTC. Residues: CASSRGDLGFYGYTF.

This clone has only one observation. The CDR3 reads CASSQELNNQPQHF. DNA for the CDR3: TGTGCCAGCAGCCAGGAACTTAACAATCAGCCCCAGCATTTT. J is TRBJ1-5 and V is TRBV5-5; D gene unclear. Trimming took off 4 bases at V and 3 bases at J, with 11 bases between the two ends. This CDR3 is 14 amino acids long. Germline V lookup: CDR1 SGHKS, CDR2 YYEKEE (reference sequence).

V and J are TRBV7-6 and TRBJ1-5, with a possible D match to TRBD1 (5 bases). CDR3 size: 16 residues. Between the trimmed V and J ends, which lost 6 bases and 6 bases, there was a span of 21 bases. The V gene's germline CDR1 is SGHVS and CDR2 FNYEAQ. The CDR3 reads CASRIRQGGSLQPQHF. DNA for the CDR3: TGTGCCAGCAGAATCCGGCAGGGCGGATCTCTTCAGCCCCAGCATTTT. The variable domain in full, completed from reference TRBV7-6 and TRBJ1-5, reads GAGVSQSPRYKVTKRGQDVALRCDPISGHVSLYWYRQALGQGPEFLTYFNYEAQQDKSGLPNDRFSAERPEGSISTLTIQRTEQRDSAMYRCASRIRQGGSLQPQHFGDGTRLSIL.

Concerning this clone itself: The junction differs from germline at one of its ends, possibly a read error. Other DNA sequences in this specimen translate into the identical CDR3. J is TRBJ2-5 and V is TRBV7-7; 9 bases map to TRBD1. Germline loops: CDR1 SSHAT, CDR2 FNYEAQ (reference sequence). The CDR3 is 15 amino acids. CDR3 region: CASSLRDREYETQYF. CDR3 DNA: TGTGCTAGCAGCCTCCGGGACAGGGAGTATGAGACCCAGTACTTC.

The V gene is TRBV21-1, the J gene TRBJ2-7; the table names TRBD1, a call not compared with the DNA. TRBV21-1 has pseudogene status. The CDR3 sequence is 13 residues long. The CDR3 DNA reads TGTGCCAGCAGCATCTGGCAATTCTACGAGCAGTACTTC. Amino acids: CASSIWQFYEQYF.

The chain recombines TRBV6-2 or TRBV6-3 with TRBJ2-2, with a weak D call TRBD1 (5 bases). The V end was cut by 2 bases, the J end by 2 bases, with 9 bases between. The CDR3 covers 15 residues. The germline V gene has CDR1 MNHEY and CDR2 SVGEGT. CDR3 DNA sequence: TGTGCCAGCAGTTACGGGGCAACAAACACCGGGGAGCTGTTTTTT. Its translation is CASSYGATNTGELFF.

The chain links TRBV7-8 to TRBJ2-7, with 9 bases fitting TRBD2. V lost 5 bases to trimming and J lost 3 bases; unmatched junction nucleotides: 11. The CDR3 loop spans 16 amino acids. Germline V CDR1 and CDR2: SGHVS, FQNEAQ. CDR3 in DNA: TGTGCCAGCAGCCCCAGTCTTGGTAGCGGGGGCTACGAGCAGTACTTC. Its protein is CASSPSLGSGGYEQYF.

The rearrangement joins TRBV13 to TRBJ1-4; TRBD1 aligns across 9 bases. Germline CDR1 is PRHDT and CDR2 is FYEKMQ (reference sequence). The CDR3 is made up of 14 amino acids. With V trimmed by 4 bases and J by 7 bases, 4 bases remained unmatched. In DNA, the CDR3 is TGTGCCAGCAGCTCAGGGACAGGGAGTGAAAAACTGTTTTTT. It codes for CASSSGTGSEKLFF.

This clone was observed a handful of times. The chain couples TRBV20-1 to TRBJ1-1, with D maybe TRBD1 (5 bases). In germline, CDR1 is DFQATT, CDR2 SNEGSKA (reference sequence). Deletions cut 6 bases from V and 6 bases from J, with 20 bases between. The CDR3 has 14 residues. CDR3 amino acids: CSASTGSAQAEAFF. As DNA, the CDR3 is TGCAGTGCCAGTACAGGATCCGCGCAGGCTGAAGCTTTCTTT.

This clone was observed once. The chain recombines TRBV29-1 with TRBJ1-1, with TRBD1 as a possible D gene (5 bases). The CDR3 length is 14 residues. Looked up from germline, CDR1 is SQVTM and CDR2 is ANQGSEA. Trimming removed 1 base from V and 5 bases from J, with 14 bases in between. The CDR3 spells CSVEGAEGRTEAFF. CDR3 sequence (DNA): TGCAGCGTTGAAGGGGCGGAGGGGCGGACTGAAGCTTTCTTT.

In regard to this clone: Other DNA sequences within the sample encode an identical CDR3. The gene calls are TRBV4-3 and TRBJ2-3, with D unresolved. The V gene's germline CDR1 is LGHNA and CDR2 YSLEER. The V end lost 4 bases, the J end lost 5 bases, and 4 bases lay between the germline ends. This CDR3 has 11 residues. For the CDR3, the DNA is TGCGCCAGCAGCCGCGGAGATACGCAGTATTTT. Its protein is CASSRGDTQYF.